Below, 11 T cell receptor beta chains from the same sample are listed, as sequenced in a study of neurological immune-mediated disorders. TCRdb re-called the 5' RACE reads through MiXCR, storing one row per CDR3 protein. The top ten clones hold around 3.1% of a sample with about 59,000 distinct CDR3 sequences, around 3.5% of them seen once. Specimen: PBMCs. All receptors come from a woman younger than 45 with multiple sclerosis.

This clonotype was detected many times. For the CDR3, the DNA is TGCAGTGCTAGGGTGGGGGTAAACACCATATATTTT. It is translated as CSARVGVNTIYF. The rearrangement joins TRBV20-1 to TRBJ1-3; D is perhaps TRBD1 (5 bases). Between the trimmed V and J ends, which lost 3 bases and 6 bases, there was a span of 9 bases. From germline, CDR1 is DFQATT and CDR2 SNEGSKA (reference sequence). The CDR3 sequence is 12 residues long.

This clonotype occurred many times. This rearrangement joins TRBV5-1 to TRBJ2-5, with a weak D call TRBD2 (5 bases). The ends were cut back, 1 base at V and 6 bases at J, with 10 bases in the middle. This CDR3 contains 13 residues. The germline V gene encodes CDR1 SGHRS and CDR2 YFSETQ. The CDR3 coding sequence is TGCGCCAGCAGCTTGACGGGGTCAAAGACCCAGTACTTC. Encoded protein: CASSLTGSKTQYF.

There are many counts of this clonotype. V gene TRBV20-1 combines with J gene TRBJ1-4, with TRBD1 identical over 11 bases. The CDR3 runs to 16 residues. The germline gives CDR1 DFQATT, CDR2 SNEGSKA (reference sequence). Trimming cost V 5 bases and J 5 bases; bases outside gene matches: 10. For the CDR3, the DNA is TGCAGTGCTCCTCTAGGACAGGGGGCGAAGAATGAAAAACTGTTTTTT. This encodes CSAPLGQGAKNEKLFF.

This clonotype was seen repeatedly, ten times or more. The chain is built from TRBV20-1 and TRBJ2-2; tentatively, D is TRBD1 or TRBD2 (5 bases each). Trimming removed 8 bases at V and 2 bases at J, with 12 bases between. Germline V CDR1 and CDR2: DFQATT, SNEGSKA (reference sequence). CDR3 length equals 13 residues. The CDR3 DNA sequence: TGCAGTTCTACGAGGGGCAACACCGGGGAGCTGTTTTTT. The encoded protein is CSSTRGNTGELFF.

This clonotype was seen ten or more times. The CDR3 region has the DNA TGTGCCAGCAGTCCAAGGGGGCCGGGGACTGAAGCTTTCTTT. Protein: CASSPRGPGTEAFF. This chain links TRBV6-5 with TRBJ1-1; 7 bases map to TRBD1. The CDR3 contains 14 residues. Germline CDR1 MNHEY, CDR2 SVGAGI. V gave up 5 bases and J gave up 5 bases; unmatched junction bases: 8.

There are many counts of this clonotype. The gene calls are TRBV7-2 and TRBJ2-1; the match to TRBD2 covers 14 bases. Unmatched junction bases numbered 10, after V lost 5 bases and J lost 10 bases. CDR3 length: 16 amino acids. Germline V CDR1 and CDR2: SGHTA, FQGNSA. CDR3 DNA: TGTGCCAGCAGCCTATGGGGGACTAGCGGGAGTGGGGAGCAGTTCTTC. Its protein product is CASSLWGTSGSGEQFF.

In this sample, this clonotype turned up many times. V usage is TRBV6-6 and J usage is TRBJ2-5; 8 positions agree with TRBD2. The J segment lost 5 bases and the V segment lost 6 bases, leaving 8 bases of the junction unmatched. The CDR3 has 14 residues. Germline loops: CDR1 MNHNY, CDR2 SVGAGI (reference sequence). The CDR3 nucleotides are TGTGCCAGCAGGTCAGCGGGACTAGAGGAGACCCAGTACTTC. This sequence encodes CASRSAGLEETQYF.

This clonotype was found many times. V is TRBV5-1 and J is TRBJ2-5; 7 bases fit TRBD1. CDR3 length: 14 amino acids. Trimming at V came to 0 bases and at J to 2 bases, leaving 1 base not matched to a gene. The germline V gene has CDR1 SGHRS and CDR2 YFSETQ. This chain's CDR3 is CASSLGDRQETQYF. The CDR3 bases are TGCGCCAGCAGCTTGGGGGACAGACAAGAGACCCAGTACTTC.

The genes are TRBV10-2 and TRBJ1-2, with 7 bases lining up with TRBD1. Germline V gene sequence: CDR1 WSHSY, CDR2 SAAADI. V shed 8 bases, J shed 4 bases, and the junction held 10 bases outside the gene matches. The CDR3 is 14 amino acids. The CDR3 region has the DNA TGCGCCAGCCCAGAGACAGGGACGAGCTATGGCTACACCTTC. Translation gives CASPETGTSYGYTF.

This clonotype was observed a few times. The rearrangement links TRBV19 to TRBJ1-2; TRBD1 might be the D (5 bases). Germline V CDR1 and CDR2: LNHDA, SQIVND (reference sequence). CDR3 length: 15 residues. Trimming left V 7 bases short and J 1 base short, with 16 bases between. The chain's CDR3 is CASKAVHQGNYGYTF. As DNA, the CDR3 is TGTGCCAGTAAGGCGGTCCACCAGGGTAACTATGGCTACACCTTC. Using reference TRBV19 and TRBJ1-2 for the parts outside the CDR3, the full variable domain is DGGITQSPKYLFRKEGQNVTLSCEQNLNHDAMYWYRQDPGQGLRLIYYSQIVNDFQKGDIAEGYSVSREKKESFPLTVTSAQKNPTAFYLCASKAVHQGNYGYTFGSGTRLTVV.

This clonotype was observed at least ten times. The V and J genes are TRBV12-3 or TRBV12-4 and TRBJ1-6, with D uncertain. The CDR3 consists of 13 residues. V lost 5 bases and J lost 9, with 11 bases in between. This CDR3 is CASSMMGTSPLHF. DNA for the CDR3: TGTGCCAGCAGTATGATGGGTACTTCACCCCTCCACTTT.